This T cell receptor beta chain was recorded in a study of T cell changes during pregnancy in multiple sclerosis. Data came from immunoSEQ multiplex PCR; TCRdb stores just in-frame clones and leaves some out. The sample includes 90,000 to 120,000 clones, roughly 90% seen only once; the top ten take 0.65% to 0.9%. The CDR3 is made up of 14 amino acids. Germline-derived CDR1 and CDR2 are SEHNR and FQNEAQ (reference sequence). With V trimmed by 2 bases and J by 15 bases, 11 bases remained unmatched. This chain links TRBV7-9 with TRBJ2-1, with TRBD2 matching 9 bases. The sample consisted of peripheral blood, taken in the third trimester of pregnancy. The origin of this receptor is a female donor in good health, enrolled as a control in a pregnancy study. Here the CDR3 DNA reads TGTGCCAGCAGCTTAACCTACTCCGGGACTAGCTCGTTCTTC. Translating it yields CASSLTYSGTSSFF.